This TCR beta chain stems from a study of monozygotic twins with inflammatory bowel disease. Whole-study findings and limits: The analysis did not separate different T cell subtypes.

As concerns this clonotype: Its antigen is as yet unknown.

Whole-blood total RNA was extracted without T cell sorting. Every TCR library used roughly 3,200 ng of total RNA. UMIs that included a 6-nucleotide sample barcode were added by template switching, which took place during cDNA synthesis. From the 5' RACE reads, TCRdb lists one entry per CDR3 protein and no DNA. Reported are approximately 340,000 distinct CDR3 sequences; the ten largest clones contain 2% to 2.5%. The receptor was derived from a human donor with ulcerative colitis or Crohn's disease, or a healthy co-twin of an affected twin (not recorded which). The sample was blood.

The CDR3 spells CASSEALGGGYTF. The V gene is TRBV6-1, the J gene TRBJ1-2; TCRdb selects TRBD1, and the lack of DNA leaves this call unchecked. The CDR3 has 13 residues. Per germline, CDR1 MNHNS and CDR2 SASEGT.